These 17 T cell receptor beta chains were all obtained from the same sample, sequenced in a study of control samples from healthy donors and cancer patients. The repertoire was sequenced with immunoSEQ multiplex PCR; TCRdb's copy has only in-frame clones and lacks some. The sample holds under 140,000 clones; roughly 90% are singletons and the top ten take less than 4%. Sample: PBMCs. The receptor set was obtained from a woman aged 60-75 years with lung cancer.

As DNA, the CDR3 is TGTGCCAGCAGCGTAGGAATAGGGGCTAGCGACGAGCAGTACTTC. Translating it yields CASSVGIGASDEQYF. V gene TRBV9 combines with J gene TRBJ2-7; possibly TRBD2 for D (6 bases). V was pared by 0 bases and J by 5 bases, with 15 bases between. The CDR3 runs to 15 residues. Germline loops: CDR1 SGDLS, CDR2 YYNGEE.

The rearrangement links TRBV5-5 to TRBJ2-1; TRBD2 matches 11 bases. The germline CDR1 and CDR2 sequences are SGHKS and YYEKEE (reference sequence). With 4 bases clipped from V and 7 bases from J, the junction kept 10 bases outside the gene matches. The CDR3 is 16 amino acids. The CDR3 DNA reads as TGTGCCAGCAGCGACCTTACTAGCGGGAGATTGAATGAGCAGTTCTTC. Encoded protein: CASSDLTSGRLNEQFF.

The chain joins TRBV27 to TRBJ1-4; D uncertain. CDR3 length equals 14 residues. Germline values: CDR1 MNHEY, CDR2 SMNVEV (reference sequence). Between the trimmed V and J ends, which lost 3 bases and 8 bases, there was a span of 13 bases. The DNA for the CDR3 is TGTGCCAGCAGTTTGGCGGGTCGACGAGAAAAACTGTTTTTT. It specifies CASSLAGRREKLFF.

The V and J genes are TRBV28 and TRBJ2-3; weak D call: TRBD2 (6 bases). V was trimmed by 2 bases and J by 6 bases, leaving 6 bases between them. This CDR3 region has 12 residues. CDR1 and CDR2 from the germline V gene are MDHEN and SYDVKM. The chain's CDR3 is CASSLGRDTQYF. The CDR3 nucleotides read TGTGCCAGCAGTTTAGGGAGGGATACGCAGTATTTT.

In nucleotides, the CDR3 is TGTGCCAGCAGCCCTAGAGGGACAGGGGTGCACGAGCAGTACTTC. This sequence encodes CASSPRGTGVHEQYF. The chain combines TRBV3-1 (or the pseudogene TRBV3-2) with TRBJ2-7; the match to TRBD1 covers 10 bases. CDR1 is LGHDT and CDR2 is YNNKEL in the germline V gene (reference sequence). The CDR3 totals 15 residues. The junction had 8 bases not matched to a gene; V was cut back by 4 bases and J by 5 bases.

The V and J genes are TRBV4-1 and TRBJ2-1, with 8 bases lining up with TRBD1. CDR3 length: 21 residues. Germline V gene lookup returns CDR1 MGHRA and CDR2 YSYEKL. J gave up 1 base and V 1 base, and 18 bases lay outside the gene matches. CDR3 region: CASSQGDMKGQVAGSYNEQFF. Here the CDR3 DNA reads TGCGCCAGCAGCCAAGGAGATATGAAGGGACAGGTGGCGGGATCCTACAATGAGCAGTTCTTC.

The J gene is TRBJ1-5, the V gene TRBV6-5, with D uncertain. CDR1 and CDR2 from the germline V gene are MNHEY and SVGAGI. The CDR3 is 13 amino acids. Trimming stripped 6 bases from V and 4 bases from J, with 10 bases between. The CDR3 sequence: CASRPLRNQPQHF. The CDR3 region has the DNA TGTGCCAGCAGACCACTGAGGAATCAGCCCCAGCATTTT.

This chain connects TRBV19 to TRBJ2-3, with 8 bases aligning to TRBD2. Germline V gene sequence: CDR1 LNHDA, CDR2 SQIVND (reference sequence). This CDR3 is 15 amino acids long. With 3 bases clipped from V and 1 base from J, the junction kept 3 bases outside the gene matches. The CDR3 DNA reads as TGTGCCAGTAGTATCGGTAGCGGGGGCACAGATACGCAGTATTTT. Protein: CASSIGSGGTDTQYF.

This chain links TRBV10-3 with TRBJ2-7; the match to TRBD2 covers 8 bases. The CDR3 consists of 13 residues. Trimming at V came to 11 bases and at J to 6 bases, leaving 12 bases not matched to a gene. Germline CDR1 is ENHRY and CDR2 is SYGVKD. This CDR3 is CAARQAGAGEQYF. Written as DNA, the CDR3 is TGTGCCGCCCGGCAAGCGGGAGCCGGCGAGCAGTACTTC.

A remark on this clone: A read error may account for a junction end that differs from germline. The chain has TRBV5-6 and TRBJ1-3, with unresolved D. Germline assignment: CDR1 SGHDT and CDR2 YYEEEE. The CDR3 is 12 amino acids. The CDR3 bases are TGTGCCAGCAGCTTGGCTGGGAACACCATATATTTT. Translation gives CASSLAGNTIYF.

The chain links TRBV5-1 to TRBJ2-6, with D possibly matching TRBD2 (5 bases). CDR3 length equals 16 residues. Trimming took 2 bases from V and 0 from J, leaving 9 bases between them. Germline CDR1 is SGHRS and CDR2 is YFSETQ. CDR3 region: CASSFPGNSGANVLTF. CDR3 coding DNA: TGCGCCAGCAGCTTCCCCGGGAACTCTGGGGCCAACGTCCTGACTTTC.

The chain is built from TRBV5-6 and TRBJ1-5; D gene ambiguous. Trimming took off 9 bases at V and 3 bases at J, with 16 bases between the two ends. This CDR3 has 14 residues. Per the germline V gene, CDR1 is SGHDT and CDR2 is YYEEEE. The CDR3 loop is CATDLRMINQPQHF. Here the CDR3 DNA reads TGTGCCACCGATCTACGAATGATCAATCAGCCCCAGCATTTT.

The chain carries TRBV12-5 and TRBJ2-5, with unresolved D. The V end was cut by 5 bases, the J end by 1 base, with 14 bases between. This CDR3 contains 15 residues. CDR1 LGHNT and CDR2 FRNRAP come from the germline V gene. The CDR3 sequence is CASGDHSILQETQYF. CDR3 in DNA: TGTGCTAGTGGTGACCACAGCATTCTCCAAGAGACCCAGTACTTC.

This clone has a handful of counts. The V and J genes are TRBV7-9 and TRBJ1-2; maybe TRBD1 (6 bases). Germline V gene lookup returns CDR1 SEHNR and CDR2 FQNEAQ (reference sequence). Trimming took off 1 base at V and 6 bases at J, with 18 bases between the two ends. This CDR3 has 16 residues. In DNA form, the CDR3 reads TGTGCCAGCAGCTTAGAGGTTGGCAGGGGAAAGGATGGCTACACCTTC. Its protein product is CASSLEVGRGKDGYTF.

This clone was detected only once. The chain has TRBV11-3 and TRBJ2-1; 15 positions agree with TRBD2. CDR3 length: 16 amino acids. The junction had 6 bases not matched to a gene; V was cut back by 5 bases and J by 7 bases. Germline V gene sequence: CDR1 SGHNT, CDR2 YENEEA. CDR3 sequence reads: CASSPAGTSGGNEQFF. For the CDR3, the DNA is TGTGCCAGCAGCCCAGCCGGGACTAGCGGGGGGAATGAGCAGTTCTTC.

A few counts support this clone. This chain uses TRBV7-3 with TRBJ1-1; 8 positions match TRBD1. The CDR3 runs 14 residues. The ends lost 5 bases at V and 5 bases at J; junction bases unmatched: 7. Germline V gene data show CDR1 as SGHTA and CDR2 as FQGTGA. CDR3 DNA: TGTGCCAGCAGCCCGACAGGGGTGGGAACTGAAGCTTTCTTT. This gives the protein CASSPTGVGTEAFF.

The chain recombines TRBV5-1 with TRBJ2-7; 11 nucleotides agree with TRBD2. Germline assignment: CDR1 SGHRS and CDR2 YFSETQ. The CDR3 is 14 amino acids. J gave up 3 bases and V 5 bases, and 4 bases lay outside the gene matches. In nucleotides, the CDR3 is TGCGCCAGCAGGTCCGGGACTAGCGGCTACGAGCAGTACTTC. Translation gives CASRSGTSGYEQYF.